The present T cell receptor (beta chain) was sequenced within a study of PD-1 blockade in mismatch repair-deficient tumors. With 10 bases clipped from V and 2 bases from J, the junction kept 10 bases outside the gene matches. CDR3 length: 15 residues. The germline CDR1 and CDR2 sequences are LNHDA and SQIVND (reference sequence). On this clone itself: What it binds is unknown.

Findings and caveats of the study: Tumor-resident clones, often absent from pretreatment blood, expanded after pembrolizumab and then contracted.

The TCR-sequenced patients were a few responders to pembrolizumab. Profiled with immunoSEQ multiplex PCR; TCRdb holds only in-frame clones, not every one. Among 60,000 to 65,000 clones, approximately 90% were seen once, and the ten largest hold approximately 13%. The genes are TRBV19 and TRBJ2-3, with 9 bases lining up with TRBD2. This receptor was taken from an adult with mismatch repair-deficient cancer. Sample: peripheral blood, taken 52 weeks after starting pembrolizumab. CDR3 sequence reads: CAIKPAGGSTDTQYF. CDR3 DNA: TGTGCCATAAAACCCGCGGGAGGGTCCACAGATACGCAGTATTTT.